The 22 T cell receptor beta chains reported below all come from one sample, sequenced in a study of blood T cell repertoires in COVID-19. Using immunoSEQ multiplex PCR, the repertoire was profiled, and TCRdb retains in-frame clones only, with some absent. The sample contains about 130,000 clones, 75% to 85% of which appear only once. The material sequenced was peripheral blood. These receptors all come from a middle-aged man with active or convalescent COVID-19.

V is TRBV5-6 and J is TRBJ1-1; possible D gene TRBD1, 5 bases. V lost 1 base and J 11 bases, leaving 18 bases between the germline ends. The CDR3 is 14 residues long. CDR1 SGHDT and CDR2 YYEEEE come from the germline V gene. CDR3 protein: CASSLWEGSSRAFF. The CDR3 DNA is TGTGCCAGCAGCTTGTGGGAGGGGTCGAGTAGGGCTTTCTTT.

The gene calls are TRBV11-2 and TRBJ2-2; 7 bases match TRBD1. The trim removed 5 bases at V and 4 bases at J, leaving 10 bases unmatched. CDR3 length: 16 amino acids. CDR1 and CDR2 (germline): SGHAT, FQNNGV. The CDR3 here is CASSLAGGEGTGELFF. Here the CDR3 DNA reads TGTGCCAGCAGCCTAGCAGGGGGAGAAGGCACCGGGGAGCTGTTTTTT.

This sequence joins TRBV5-1 and TRBJ2-1; the D gene is possibly TRBD2 (5 bases). This CDR3 is built from 12 residues. Trimming stripped 4 bases from V and 6 bases from J, with 8 bases between. Germline CDR1 and CDR2: SGHRS and YFSETQ. The CDR3 bases are TGCGCCAGCAGCCTGACTACCAATGAGCAGTTCTTC. As protein: CASSLTTNEQFF.

This rearrangement joins TRBV7-9 to TRBJ2-4, with 8 bases fitting TRBD1. V lost 5 bases and J lost 7; bases outside the gene matches: 10. CDR1 and CDR2 (germline): SEHNR, FQNEAQ (reference sequence). This CDR3 has 15 residues. As DNA, the CDR3 is TGTGCCAGCAGCCAGACGGCAGGGGGCGCGAACATTCAGTACTTC. As protein: CASSQTAGGANIQYF.

This clone was seen a few times. The genes are TRBV7-8 and TRBJ1-2; D is unclear. The germline CDR1 and CDR2 sequences are SGHVS and FQNEAQ. Trimming left V 2 bases short and J 8 bases short, with 15 bases between. This CDR3 is built from 14 residues. CDR3 nucleotides: TGTGCCAGCAGCTTAAACGAACAGTCCCCCGGCTACACCTTC. Translated: CASSLNEQSPGYTF.

V gene TRBV30 combines with J gene TRBJ1-1; D remains unclear. The CDR3 is 14 amino acids. Germline CDR1 GTSNPN, CDR2 SVGIG (reference sequence). Trimming shortened V by 2 bases and J by 2 bases, and 12 bases separated the two germline ends. The CDR3 reads CAWSREGFNTEAFF. CDR3 nucleotide sequence: TGTGCCTGGAGTAGGGAGGGTTTTAACACTGAAGCTTTCTTT. The whole variable domain, remainder taken from reference TRBV30 and TRBJ1-1, is SQTIHQWPATLVQPVGSPLSLECTVEGTSNPNLYWYRQAAGRGLQLLFYSVGIGQISSEVPQNLSASRPQDRQFILSSKKLLLSDSGFYLCAWSREGFNTEAFFGQGTRLTVV.

The genes are TRBV5-1 and TRBJ1-3, with D hard to call. CDR1 and CDR2 (germline): SGHRS, YFSETQ. V lost 0 bases, J lost 0 bases, and 4 bases lay in between. This CDR3 is 14 amino acids long. CDR3 region: CASSLDSSGNTIYF. CDR3 DNA sequence: TGCGCCAGCAGCTTGGACAGCTCTGGAAACACCATATATTTT. Full variable domain (missing parts from reference TRBV5-1 and TRBJ1-3): KAGVTQTPRYLIKTRGQQVTLSCSPISGHRSVSWYQQTPGQGLQFLFEYFSETQRNKGNFPGRFSGRQFSNSRSEMNVSTLELGDSALYLCASSLDSSGNTIYFGEGSWLTVV.

This clone appeared a single time. V gene TRBV3-1 (or the pseudogene TRBV3-2) combines with J gene TRBJ2-3, with D maybe TRBD1 (6 bases). Germline V gives CDR1 LGHDT, CDR2 YNNKEL (reference sequence). Trimming cost V 1 base and J 9 bases, with 8 bases left between them. CDR3 length: 12 amino acids. The CDR3: CASSQVRGTQYF. For the CDR3, the DNA is TGTGCCAGCAGCCAAGTGAGGGGGACGCAGTATTTT.

The V call is TRBV6-2 or TRBV6-3, the J call TRBJ2-7, with a tentative D call TRBD2 (6 bases). The CDR3 loop spans 17 amino acids. Germline lookup yields CDR1 MNHEY and CDR2 SVGEGT. Trimming stripped 0 bases from V and 2 bases from J, with 17 bases between. CDR3 protein: CASSYSRDSSTPYEQYF. CDR3 DNA: TGTGCCAGCAGTTACTCCCGGGACTCCTCTACCCCCTACGAGCAGTACTTC.

This rearrangement joins TRBV9 to TRBJ2-7; a weak D match, TRBD2 (5 bases). CDR3 size: 11 residues. V lost 1 base and J 7 bases, leaving 6 bases between the germline ends. Germline V gives CDR1 SGDLS, CDR2 YYNGEE. In nucleotides, the CDR3 is TGTGCCAGCAGCGTAAGGAGGGAGCAGTACTTC. It yields the protein CASSVRREQYF.

The chain joins TRBV3-1 (or the pseudogene TRBV3-2) to TRBJ1-1; TRBD1 aligns across 8 bases. The ends lost 4 bases at V and 4 bases at J; junction bases unmatched: 11. The germline CDR1 and CDR2 sequences are LGHDT and YNNKEL (reference sequence). The CDR3 contains 16 residues. As DNA, the CDR3 is TGTGCCAGCAGCCCCCTAGCACCCACAGGGGGCACTGAAGCTTTCTTT. Encoded protein: CASSPLAPTGGTEAFF.

This chain joins TRBV6-1 and TRBJ1-2; D unclear. CDR1 and CDR2 (germline): MNHNS, SASEGT. This CDR3 has 12 residues. Between the trimmed V and J ends, which lost 3 bases and 6 bases, there was a span of 8 bases. CDR3 loop: CASSDAGNGYTF. The CDR3, as DNA: TGTGCCAGCAGTGACGCCGGTAATGGCTACACCTTC.

The gene calls are TRBV6-2 or TRBV6-3 and TRBJ1-1, with 8 bases aligning to TRBD1. The germline CDR1 and CDR2 sequences are MNHEY and SVGEGT. The CDR3 has 13 amino acids. Losses at the gene ends were 2 bases for V and 10 bases for J; bases not matched to a gene: 6. CDR3 coding DNA: TGTGCCAGCAGTTACGGCTTCGGGACAGGAGCTTTCTTT. This translates into CASSYGFGTGAFF.

This chain links TRBV14 with TRBJ2-7; D unresolved. Trimming removed 1 base from V and 4 bases from J, with 11 bases in between. From germline, CDR1 is SGHDN and CDR2 FVKESK. CDR3 length equals 14 residues. CDR3 sequence (DNA): TGTGCCAGCAGCCAAGGTATACAGTTTTACGAGCAGTACTTC. Protein sequence: CASSQGIQFYEQYF.

The chain joins TRBV9 to TRBJ2-1; maybe TRBD2 (6 bases). Trimming removed 4 bases from V and 12 bases from J, with 32 bases in between. The germline V gene has CDR1 SGDLS and CDR2 YYNGEE. CDR3 length: 18 amino acids. The CDR3, as DNA: TGTGCCAGCAGCCTGTCTTCTTCTAGCGTTACGATCCCTAACGGGCAGTTCTTC. It specifies CASSLSSSSVTIPNGQFF.

This clone has only a few counts. The chain employs TRBV7-6 and TRBJ2-2; D might be TRBD1 (5 bases). This CDR3 is built from 17 residues. The V gene's germline CDR1 is SGHVS and CDR2 FNYEAQ. V dropped 1 base and J dropped 1 base, with 13 bases sitting between them. The CDR3 loop is CASSLESTAENTGELFF. CDR3 DNA sequence: TGTGCCAGCAGCTTAGAATCGACAGCTGAGAACACCGGGGAGCTGTTTTTT.

The chain combines TRBV29-1 with TRBJ2-1, with 8 bases matching TRBD2. The CDR3 has 16 amino acids. CDR1 and CDR2 (germline): SQVTM, ANQGSEA. V trimming: 5 bases; J trimming: 0 bases; junction bases outside the gene matches: 9. This chain's CDR3 is CSVTPRAGGSYNEQFF. The CDR3 DNA is TGCAGCGTTACCCCTCGGGCGGGGGGCTCCTACAATGAGCAGTTCTTC.

This clone showed up just once. The V call is TRBV30, the J call TRBJ1-5, with D maybe TRBD1 (5 bases). The germline V gene encodes CDR1 GTSNPN and CDR2 SVGIG (reference sequence). CDR3 length equals 13 residues. V was clipped by 1 base and J by 6 bases, with 10 bases between them. The DNA for the CDR3 is TGTGCCTGGAGTGCGAGGGGAGGTCAGCCCCAGCATTTT. Amino acid sequence: CAWSARGGQPQHF.

The J gene is TRBJ2-7, the V gene TRBV7-8; maybe TRBD2 (5 bases). The germline V gene encodes CDR1 SGHVS and CDR2 FQNEAQ. Trimming shortened V by 5 bases and J by 4 bases, and 12 bases separated the two germline ends. CDR3 length equals 13 residues. CDR3 coding DNA: TGTGCCAGCAGCGAGGGAGACCCTTACGAGCAGTACTTC. It yields the protein CASSEGDPYEQYF. The whole variable domain, remainder taken from reference TRBV7-8 and TRBJ2-7, is GAGVSQSPRYKVAKRGQDVALRCDPISGHVSLFWYQQALGQGPEFLTYFQNEAQLDKSGLPSDRFFAERPEGSVSTLKIQRTQQEDSAVYLCASSEGDPYEQYFGPGTRLTVT.

This chain joins TRBV27 and TRBJ2-1; a weak D match, TRBD2 (6 bases). V lost 3 bases and J lost 8, with 11 bases in between. This CDR3 has 13 amino acids. From germline, CDR1 is MNHEY and CDR2 SMNVEV (reference sequence). As DNA, the CDR3 is TGTGCCAGCAGTTTCGGAGGGGCCTATGAGCAGTTCTTC. Its translation: CASSFGGAYEQFF.

This chain links TRBV6-6 with TRBJ1-2; D is perhaps TRBD1 (6 bases). Trimming cost V 5 bases and J 6 bases, with 10 bases left between them. The CDR3 extends over 12 amino acids. Germline loops: CDR1 MNHNY, CDR2 SVGAGI (reference sequence). The CDR3 protein is CASSATGNGYTF. CDR3 DNA sequence: TGTGCCAGCAGTGCTACAGGGAATGGCTACACCTTC.

In its sample, this clone was seen once. The chain uses TRBV21-1 and TRBJ2-7; the listed D gene, TRBD2, was not tested against the DNA. TRBV21-1 is listed as a pseudogene. This CDR3 is built from 14 residues. The CDR3 DNA reads as TGTGCCAGCCCGGTTAAGGGTACGGGATACGAGCAGTACTTC. Translated, it gives CASPVKGTGYEQYF.